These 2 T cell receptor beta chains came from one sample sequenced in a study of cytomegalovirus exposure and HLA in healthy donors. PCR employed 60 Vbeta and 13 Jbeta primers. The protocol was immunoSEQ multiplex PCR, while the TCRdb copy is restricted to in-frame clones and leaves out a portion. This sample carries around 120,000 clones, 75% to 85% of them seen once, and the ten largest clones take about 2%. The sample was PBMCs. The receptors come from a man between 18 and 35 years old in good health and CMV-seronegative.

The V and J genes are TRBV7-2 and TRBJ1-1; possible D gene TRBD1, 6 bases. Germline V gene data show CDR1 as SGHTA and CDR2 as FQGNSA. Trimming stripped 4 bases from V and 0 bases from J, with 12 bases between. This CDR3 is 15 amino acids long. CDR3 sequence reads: CASSSRTAMNTEAFF. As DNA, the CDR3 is TGTGCCAGCAGCTCCAGGACAGCGATGAACACTGAAGCTTTCTTT. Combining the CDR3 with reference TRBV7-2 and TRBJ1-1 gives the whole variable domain GAGVSQSPSNKVTEKGKDVELRCDPISGHTALYWYRQSLGQGLEFLIYFQGNSAPDKSGLPSDRFSAERTGGSVSTLTIQRTQQEDSAVYLCASSSRTAMNTEAFFGQGTRLTVV.

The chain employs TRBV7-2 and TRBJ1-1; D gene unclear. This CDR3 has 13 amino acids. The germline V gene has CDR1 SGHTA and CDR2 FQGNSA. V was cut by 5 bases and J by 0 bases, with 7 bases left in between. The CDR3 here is CASSRDLNTEAFF. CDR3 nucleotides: TGTGCCAGCAGCCGAGACTTGAACACTGAAGCTTTCTTT.